A selection of T cell receptor beta chains follows, all from one sample in a study of shared clonotypes between healthy human individuals. Clones were read by immunoSEQ multiplex PCR, and TCRdb kept only the in-frame ones, dropping some. This table holds some 89,000 clones, 67% found once. Source material: memory CD8+ T cells sorted from blood. The receptors were sampled from a man aged 25-40 years in good health. The CDR3 runs from the conserved cysteine through the conserved F or W. A D gene is named only where the DNA matches it firmly. Clone size is shown for a subset of rows, as once, few, many or a class of expanded clone.

TRBV27	TRBJ2-2	NA	TRBD2	CASSGRARPGELFF	TGTGCCAGCAGCGGGAGGGCCCGTCCCGGGGAGCTGTTTTTT
TRBV4-1	TRBJ2-1	once	NA	CASSQETRGWRVTYNEQFF	TGCGCCAGCAGCCAAGAAACCCGTGGGTGGAGGGTTACCTACAATGAGCAGTTCTTC
TRBV7-2	TRBJ1-2	NA	NA	CASSPGTSYGYTF	TGTGCCAGCAGCCCCGGGACCTCCTATGGCTACACCTTC
TRBV6-5	TRBJ1-2	once	NA	CASSTRGQGYTF	TGTGCCAGCAGTACGCGTGGACAGGGCTACACCTTC
TRBV19	TRBJ2-1	NA	TRBD2	CASSPPAGVNNEQFF	TGTGCCAGTAGCCCCCCAGCGGGGGTGAACAATGAGCAGTTCTTC
TRBV19	TRBJ2-1	NA	NA	CASRNSGGGTYNEQFF	TGTGCCAGTAGAAATAGCGGAGGCGGCACCTACAATGAGCAGTTCTTC
TRBV9	TRBJ2-3	NA	TRBD2	CASSAGELAGETDTQYF	TGTGCCAGCAGCGCCGGGGAGCTAGCGGGAGAAACAGATACGCAGTATTTT
TRBV29-1	TRBJ2-2	NA	TRBD2	CSVRSREGRENTGELFF	TGCAGCGTTAGATCGAGGGAGGGCCGAGAGAACACCGGGGAGCTGTTTTTT
TRBV7-6	TRBJ2-1	once	NA	CASSPQVGVVNEQFF	TGTGCCAGCAGCCCCCAAGTGGGAGTCGTGAATGAGCAGTTCTTC
TRBV4-1	TRBJ2-1	many	NA	CASSQERTGGLEQFF	TGCGCCAGCAGCCAAGAACGAACAGGTGGCCTGGAACAGTTCTTC
TRBV5-6	TRBJ1-5	few	NA	CASSLINQPQHF	TGTGCCAGCAGCTTGATCAATCAGCCCCAGCATTTT
TRBV10-1	TRBJ2-7	NA	NA	CASSDNTYEQYF	TGCGCCAGCAGTGACAACACCTACGAGCAGTACTTC
TRBV6-1	TRBJ1-1	few	NA	CASSEALEGTEAFF	TGTGCCAGCAGTGAAGCGCTGGAGGGTACTGAAGCTTTCTTT
TRBV19	TRBJ2-4	NA	TRBD2	CASIAGGGQYF	TGTGCCAGTATCGCCGGGGGGGGACAGTACTTC
TRBV6-1	TRBJ2-7	NA	NA	CASSESDDRLEQYF	TGTGCCAGCAGTGAATCAGACGACAGGCTCGAGCAGTACTTC